This entry features one TCR beta chain sequence. The record originates from a study of blood T cell repertoires in COVID-19. Study in general: From the United States, Italy and Spain came samples of acute and convalescent COVID-19.

The authors' processing: Nucleated cell counts were estimated from reference gene primer amplification. Sequencing used immunoSEQ multiplex PCR; TCRdb keeps in-frame clones, though not all of them. That table gives V, J and clone size, and the DNA gave D and trimming. The table shows approximately 70,000 clones, with 79% occurring only once. CDR3 length: 17 residues. V and J are TRBV21-1 and TRBJ1-2; TRBD1, the D gene given by the table, was not confirmed from the DNA. TRBV21-1 corresponds to a pseudogene. Sequenced material: peripheral blood. This receptor was taken from a woman at least 80 years old with active or convalescent COVID-19. The CDR3 bases are TGTGCCAGCAGCAAATTCCGGGACAGTCAGCTAAACTATGGCTACACCTTC. It translates to CASSKFRDSQLNYGYTF.